The rows below give T cell receptor beta chains drawn from one sample of a study of cytomegalovirus exposure and HLA in healthy donors. TCRdb's table, derived via immunoSEQ multiplex PCR, lists solely in-frame clones and lacks some. This table holds 68,000 or so clones, over 75% found once. The sequenced material came from PBMCs. The origin of the receptors is a woman in her 30s in good health and CMV-seronegative. CDR3s include the opening cysteine and the closing phenylalanine or tryptophan. The order of the fields is clone size, J gene, D gene, V gene, CDR3 DNA, CDR3 protein. A D gene is named only where the DNA matches it firmly. Size values are once, few and many counts, or a class for expanded clones, and some rows have none.

clone size: once; J gene: TRBJ2-1; D gene: NA; V gene: TRBV5-6; CDR3 DNA: TGTGCCAGCAGCTTACGAGGGGGGGCAAGCAATGAGCAGTTCTTC; CDR3 protein: CASSLRGGASNEQFF
clone size: NA; J gene: TRBJ2-1; D gene: TRBD2; V gene: TRBV12-5; CDR3 DNA: TGTGCTAGTGGCAGCGAAGGGGTAGCGGGAGAATTGCATGAGCAGTTCTTC; CDR3 protein: CASGSEGVAGELHEQFF
clone size: NA; J gene: TRBJ1-5; D gene: NA; V gene: TRBV13; CDR3 DNA: TGTGCCAGCAGCTTAGGGGGCTTGCCCCAGCATTTT; CDR3 protein: CASSLGGLPQHF
clone size: NA; J gene: TRBJ1-3; D gene: TRBD1; V gene: TRBV30; CDR3 DNA: TGTGCCTGGAGCGGGACAGGGTTGGGTGGAAACACCATATATTTT; CDR3 protein: CAWSGTGLGGNTIYF
clone size: NA; J gene: TRBJ1-2; D gene: TRBD1; V gene: TRBV6-5; CDR3 DNA: TGTGCCAGCAGTTACCAGGTTGGACAGGCCTATGGCTACACCTTC; CDR3 protein: CASSYQVGQAYGYTF
clone size: NA; J gene: TRBJ2-7; D gene: TRBD1; V gene: TRBV29-1; CDR3 DNA: TGCAGCGTTGAGGTCAGGGGGCCGGCCTACGAGCAGTACTTC; CDR3 protein: CSVEVRGPAYEQYF
clone size: NA; J gene: TRBJ2-2; D gene: NA; V gene: TRBV7-2; CDR3 DNA: TGTGCCAGCAGCTTAGGGTCACAGACCCACGGGGAGCTGTTTTTT; CDR3 protein: CASSLGSQTHGELFF
clone size: NA; J gene: TRBJ2-7; D gene: TRBD2; V gene: TRBV6-5; CDR3 DNA: TGTGCCAGCAGTTTCGGACTAGCCGTAACCGAGCAGTACTTC; CDR3 protein: CASSFGLAVTEQYF
clone size: NA; J gene: TRBJ2-1; D gene: TRBD2; V gene: TRBV5-4; CDR3 DNA: TGTGCCAGCAGCCGTTTAGCGGGGAGCTCCTACAATGAGCAGTTCTTC; CDR3 protein: CASSRLAGSSYNEQFF
clone size: NA; J gene: TRBJ1-2; D gene: TRBD1; V gene: TRBV5-5; CDR3 DNA: TGTGCCAGCGGACAGGGGACTTGGGGCTACACCTTC; CDR3 protein: CASGQGTWGYTF
clone size: NA; J gene: TRBJ2-7; D gene: NA; V gene: TRBV7-2; CDR3 DNA: TGTGCCAGCAGAGCCCCATCAGGCTACGAGCAGTACTTC; CDR3 protein: CASRAPSGYEQYF
clone size: NA; J gene: TRBJ2-7; D gene: NA; V gene: TRBV9; CDR3 DNA: TGTGCCAGCAGCGTAGAGGGTGCAGGGGCCTACGAGCAGTACTTC; CDR3 protein: CASSVEGAGAYEQYF
clone size: once; J gene: TRBJ2-2; D gene: NA; V gene: TRBV5-4; CDR3 DNA: TGTGCCAGCAGCTTGGCAGCGTCCGCGAACACCGGGGAGCTGTTTTTT; CDR3 protein: CASSLAASANTGELFF
clone size: NA; J gene: TRBJ1-2; D gene: TRBD1; V gene: TRBV7-2; CDR3 DNA: TGTGCCAGCAGCTCGGACAGGGTTAATGGCTACACCTTC; CDR3 protein: CASSSDRVNGYTF
clone size: NA; J gene: TRBJ1-6; D gene: NA; V gene: TRBV6-5; CDR3 DNA: TGTGCCAGCAGTTACTCTGGCCAGGGTAATTCACCCCTCCACTTT; CDR3 protein: CASSYSGQGNSPLHF
clone size: NA; J gene: TRBJ1-4; D gene: NA; V gene: TRBV7-2; CDR3 DNA: TGTGCCAGCAGCTCCCTTTCAGGGATAGGGGAAAAACTGTTTTTT; CDR3 protein: CASSSLSGIGEKLFF
clone size: NA; J gene: TRBJ1-2; D gene: NA; V gene: TRBV4-1; CDR3 DNA: TGCGCCAGCAGCCAGAATCCACAAACCGGGACTTCCTATGGCTACACCTTC; CDR3 protein: CASSQNPQTGTSYGYTF
clone size: NA; J gene: TRBJ1-6; D gene: NA; V gene: TRBV5-1; CDR3 DNA: TGCGCCAGCAGCTCTACAGTGTCCATGAATTCACCCCTCCACTTT; CDR3 protein: CASSSTVSMNSPLHF
clone size: NA; J gene: TRBJ2-3; D gene: NA; V gene: TRBV5-4; CDR3 DNA: TGTGCCAGCAGCTTGAGGCTCCGGGATACCACAGATACGCAGTATTTT; CDR3 protein: CASSLRLRDTTDTQYF
clone size: NA; J gene: TRBJ2-2; D gene: NA; V gene: TRBV29-1; CDR3 DNA: TGCAGCGTTGAGAGCCGAGAGACCGGGGAGCTGTTTTTT; CDR3 protein: CSVESRETGELFF
clone size: NA; J gene: TRBJ2-1; D gene: NA; V gene: TRBV7-9; CDR3 DNA: TGTGCCAGCAGCTTAGCGGGAGTGGATGAGCAGTTCTTC; CDR3 protein: CASSLAGVDEQFF
clone size: NA; J gene: TRBJ2-7; D gene: NA; V gene: TRBV5-1; CDR3 DNA: TGCGCCAGCAGCTGGGACACGCGGTACGAGCAGTACTTC; CDR3 protein: CASSWDTRYEQYF
clone size: NA; J gene: TRBJ1-5; D gene: NA; V gene: TRBV19; CDR3 DNA: TGTGCCTCTAGCGGCGACAATCAGCCCCAGCATTTT; CDR3 protein: CASSGDNQPQHF
clone size: NA; J gene: TRBJ2-7; D gene: NA; V gene: TRBV29-1; CDR3 DNA: TGCAGCGTTATACAGAACGAGCAGTACTTC; CDR3 protein: CSVIQNEQYF
clone size: NA; J gene: TRBJ2-3; D gene: TRBD1; V gene: TRBV25-1; CDR3 DNA: TGTGCCAGCAGTGCCCGACAGGGTGGGGCAGATACGCAGTATTTT; CDR3 protein: CASSARQGGADTQYF
clone size: NA; J gene: TRBJ2-3; D gene: NA; V gene: TRBV11-2; CDR3 DNA: TGTGCCAGCGGGGGGCGGGGGTACCGCACAGATACGCAGTATTTT; CDR3 protein: CASGGRGYRTDTQYF
clone size: NA; J gene: TRBJ1-2; D gene: NA; V gene: TRBV30; CDR3 DNA: TGTGCCTGGATTGGGACAATCGTGCGGGGCTACACCTTC; CDR3 protein: CAWIGTIVRGYTF
clone size: once; J gene: TRBJ1-3; D gene: NA; V gene: TRBV2; CDR3 DNA: TGTGCCAGCAGCCACATTGGAGACTTCTCTGGAAACACCATATATTTT; CDR3 protein: CASSHIGDFSGNTIYF
clone size: few; J gene: TRBJ1-1; D gene: NA; V gene: TRBV5-1; CDR3 DNA: TGCGCCAGTGGGGCGGACGACCACTACTTCCAAGAAGCTTTCTTT; CDR3 protein: CASGADDHYFQEAFF
clone size: NA; J gene: TRBJ2-5; D gene: NA; V gene: TRBV7-2; CDR3 DNA: TGTGCCAGCAGCTTAAGTCTTCACGGTCTTACTGAGACCCAGTACTTC; CDR3 protein: CASSLSLHGLTETQYF
clone size: NA; J gene: TRBJ1-2; D gene: TRBD1; V gene: TRBV27; CDR3 DNA: TGTGCCAGCAGTGGACAGGGGGACTATGGCTACACCTTC; CDR3 protein: CASSGQGDYGYTF
clone size: NA; J gene: TRBJ1-2; D gene: NA; V gene: TRBV9; CDR3 DNA: TGTGCCAGCAGTACGGGTAACTATGGCTACACCTTC; CDR3 protein: CASSTGNYGYTF
clone size: NA; J gene: TRBJ1-4; D gene: NA; V gene: TRBV30; CDR3 DNA: TGTGCCTGGATGACCCGGGGACGGGGGAGGACTAATGAAAAACTGTTTTTT; CDR3 protein: CAWMTRGRGRTNEKLFF
clone size: NA; J gene: TRBJ1-5; D gene: NA; V gene: TRBV4-1; CDR3 DNA: TGCGCCAGCAGCCAAGAGCCCACAGGGATAGCTCAGCCCCAGCATTTT; CDR3 protein: CASSQEPTGIAQPQHF
clone size: NA; J gene: TRBJ2-3; D gene: NA; V gene: TRBV6-4; CDR3 DNA: TGTGCCAGCAGTGACTCGAAGGGGAGCACAGATACGCAGTATTTT; CDR3 protein: CASSDSKGSTDTQYF
clone size: NA; J gene: TRBJ2-7; D gene: NA; V gene: TRBV6-5; CDR3 DNA: TGTGCCAGCAGTTTCGGGACATCCTCCTACGAGCAGTACTTC; CDR3 protein: CASSFGTSSYEQYF
clone size: NA; J gene: TRBJ1-3; D gene: NA; V gene: TRBV4-3; CDR3 DNA: TGCGCCAGCAGCCAAGATCTCACAGGGAGCTCTGGAAACACCATATATTTT; CDR3 protein: CASSQDLTGSSGNTIYF
clone size: NA; J gene: TRBJ1-5; D gene: NA; V gene: TRBV6-5; CDR3 DNA: TGTGCCAGCAGTTACGCAGGGCACGGCAATCAGCCCCAGCATTTT; CDR3 protein: CASSYAGHGNQPQHF
clone size: NA; J gene: TRBJ1-2; D gene: NA; V gene: TRBV29-1; CDR3 DNA: TGCAGCGTTGATGGGTTGGGGGGGCATAACTATGGCTACACCTTC; CDR3 protein: CSVDGLGGHNYGYTF
clone size: few; J gene: TRBJ2-5; D gene: TRBD2; V gene: TRBV10-3; CDR3 DNA: TGTGCCATCAGCGGAGGCATCGGGGGGGTGGAGACCCAGTACTTC; CDR3 protein: CAISGGIGGVETQYF
clone size: NA; J gene: TRBJ2-1; D gene: TRBD2; V gene: TRBV7-7; CDR3 DNA: TGTGCCAGCAGCCAATCCCTAGCGGGGGGGCCGAATGAGCAGTTCTTC; CDR3 protein: CASSQSLAGGPNEQFF
clone size: NA; J gene: TRBJ2-7; D gene: TRBD1; V gene: TRBV7-2; CDR3 DNA: TGTGCCATTCGACAGGGGGCTTCCTACGAGCAGTACTTC; CDR3 protein: CAIRQGASYEQYF
clone size: NA; J gene: TRBJ2-3; D gene: TRBD1; V gene: TRBV29-1; CDR3 DNA: TGCAGCCACAGGGGACATCGTACCACAGATACGCAGTATTTT; CDR3 protein: CSHRGHRTTDTQYF
clone size: NA; J gene: TRBJ2-7; D gene: NA; V gene: TRBV5-1; CDR3 DNA: TGCGCCAGCAGCTTGGGCCCTTCGGAGAACGAGCAGTACTTC; CDR3 protein: CASSLGPSENEQYF
clone size: NA; J gene: TRBJ1-2; D gene: TRBD1; V gene: TRBV6-1; CDR3 DNA: TGTGCCAGCAGTGAGCCTCCGGACAGGGGAGACGGCTACACCTTC; CDR3 protein: CASSEPPDRGDGYTF
clone size: NA; J gene: TRBJ1-4; D gene: NA; V gene: TRBV10-3; CDR3 DNA: TGTGCCATCAGTGAAATATCGAGGTCCAATGAAAAACTGTTTTTT; CDR3 protein: CAISEISRSNEKLFF